Listed below are T cell receptor beta chains from one sample, sequenced in a study of shared clonotypes between healthy human individuals. Repertoires were generated with immunoSEQ multiplex PCR, while TCRdb's copy carries only in-frame clones and drops some. The sample includes around 2,100,000 clones, around 96% of them seen just once. The sequencing input was naive CD8+ T cells sorted from blood. Every receptor here comes from a man between 18 and 35 years old in good health. Each CDR3 is given with its conserved first and last residue. Each record gives: CDR3 protein, J gene, V gene, clone size. The size field is filled for only some rows; it gives once, few, many or a size class.

CDR3aa: CASSLVWGNQPQHF; j_gene: TRBJ1-5; v_gene: TRBV5-8; abundance: .
CDR3aa: CASSEAGGRHEQFF; j_gene: TRBJ2-1; v_gene: TRBV2; abundance: once
CDR3aa: CASSRGWGGDYGYTF; j_gene: TRBJ1-2; v_gene: TRBV14; abundance: .
CDR3aa: CASDAETGVGYEQYF; j_gene: TRBJ2-7; v_gene: TRBV7-9; abundance: .
CDR3aa: CASSVQYNEQFF; j_gene: TRBJ2-1; v_gene: TRBV5-8; abundance: .
CDR3aa: CASASGSRPDTQYF; j_gene: TRBJ2-3; v_gene: TRBV27; abundance: .
CDR3aa: CASSPEGWGAIQPQHF; j_gene: TRBJ1-5; v_gene: TRBV27; abundance: once
CDR3aa: CASSVGSEGKVETQYF; j_gene: TRBJ2-5; v_gene: TRBV9; abundance: .
CDR3aa: CASSNNRGLETQYF; j_gene: TRBJ2-5; v_gene: TRBV7-2; abundance: .
CDR3aa: CASSEAEKLFF; j_gene: TRBJ1-4; v_gene: TRBV6-1; abundance: .
CDR3aa: CASSSRDRGTEAFF; j_gene: TRBJ1-1; v_gene: TRBV5-8; abundance: .
CDR3aa: CASSQGRDSYEQYF; j_gene: TRBJ2-7; v_gene: TRBV4-1; abundance: .
CDR3aa: CARSSSSGSSYNEQFF; j_gene: TRBJ2-1; v_gene: TRBV5-3; abundance: .
CDR3aa: CASSYPSTVPYEQYF; j_gene: TRBJ2-7; v_gene: TRBV13; abundance: .
CDR3aa: CAWSEGQGKTEAFF; j_gene: TRBJ1-1; v_gene: TRBV30; abundance: .
CDR3aa: CASSLLDGVGEQFF; j_gene: TRBJ2-1; v_gene: TRBV4-1; abundance: once
CDR3aa: CATSEDRGDGYTF; j_gene: TRBJ1-2; v_gene: TRBV15; abundance: .
CDR3aa: CASSQEGDDTDTQYF; j_gene: TRBJ2-3; v_gene: TRBV4-3; abundance: .
CDR3aa: CASSTGLAGGSEQYF; j_gene: TRBJ2-3; v_gene: TRBV5-1; abundance: .
CDR3aa: CASSVGGGGTEAFF; j_gene: TRBJ1-1; v_gene: TRBV9; abundance: .
CDR3aa: CASGLVTGMYLEQYF; j_gene: TRBJ2-7; v_gene: TRBV12-5; abundance: .
CDR3aa: CASSQGNTYEQYF; j_gene: TRBJ2-7; v_gene: TRBV4-3; abundance: .